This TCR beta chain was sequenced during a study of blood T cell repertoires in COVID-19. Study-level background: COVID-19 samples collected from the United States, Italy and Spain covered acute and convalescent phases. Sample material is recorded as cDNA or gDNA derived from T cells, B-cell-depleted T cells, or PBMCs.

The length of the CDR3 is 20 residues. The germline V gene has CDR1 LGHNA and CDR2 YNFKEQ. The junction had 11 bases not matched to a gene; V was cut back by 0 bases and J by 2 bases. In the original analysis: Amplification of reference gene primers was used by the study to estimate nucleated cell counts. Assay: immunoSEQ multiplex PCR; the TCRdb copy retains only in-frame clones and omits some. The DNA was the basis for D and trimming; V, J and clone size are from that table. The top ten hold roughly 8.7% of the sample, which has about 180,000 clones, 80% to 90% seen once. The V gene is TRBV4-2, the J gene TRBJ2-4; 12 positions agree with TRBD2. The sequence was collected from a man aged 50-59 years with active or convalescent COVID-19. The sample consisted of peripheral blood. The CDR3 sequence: CASSQETLTSGGMTKNIQYF. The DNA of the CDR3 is TGTGCCAGCAGCCAAGAGACCCTGACTAGCGGGGGTATGACCAAAAACATTCAGTACTTC.